This T cell receptor (beta chain) was captured in a study of T cells in Graves' hyperthyroidism and ophthalmopathy. Study background: Peripheral blood was taken when the disease was first diagnosed, before any treatment began. General study results and limits: Ophthalmopathy and stable hyperthyroidism were told apart by a 13 V-J model.

RNA transcripts served as the template for amplifying TCR beta CDR3 regions. HTBI primers drove first-round RT-PCR of the TCR CDR3. TCRdb fed the multiplex PCR reads into MiXCR, producing one record per CDR3 protein. The data contain fewer than 700,000 distinct CDR3 sequences, 16% of them singletons. The germline CDR1 and CDR2 sequences are SGHTA and FQGNSA. Trimming cost V 5 bases and J 4 bases; bases outside gene matches: 3. CDR3 size: 14 residues. This clonotype was counted at least ten times. What it recognizes is unknown. Researchers defined stable Graves' hyperthyroidism as no ophthalmopathy progression within 18 months. Orbital computed tomography, thyroid ultrasound, serum thyroxine and TRAb, and clinical symptoms together informed the diagnoses.

This TCR derives from a woman in her 30s with Graves' hyperthyroidism. The chain couples TRBV7-2 to TRBJ1-4; 8 bases map to TRBD1. The sample comprised blood. This CDR3 reads CASSPTGVNEKLFF. The CDR3, as DNA: TGTGCCAGCAGCCCGACAGGGGTTAATGAAAAACTGTTTTTT.